One T cell receptor beta chain is described in this entry. Germline assignment: CDR1 MDHEN and CDR2 SYDVKM. The CDR3 extends over 14 amino acids. Trimming took 5 bases from V and 10 from J; bases not matched to a gene: 8. Original processing methods: The authors estimated nucleated cell counts from reference gene primer amplification. Clones were sequenced by immunoSEQ multiplex PCR, and TCRdb holds only the in-frame ones, with some missing. The V and J calls and clone size are taken from that table; D and trimming were inferred from the DNA. The repertoire consists of under 60,000 clones, with 65% to 85% occurring once and the leading ten covering under 60%. The sample comes from a study of blood T cell repertoires in COVID-19. Turning to the study itself: The cDNA or gDNA used as material had been derived from T cells, B-cell-depleted T cells, or PBMCs.

The receptor's source is a man in his sixties or seventies with acute or convalescent COVID-19. The sequenced sample consisted of peripheral blood. The rearrangement uses TRBV28 and TRBJ1-6; 7 bases line up with TRBD1. The CDR3 reads CASSKGQPGSPLHF. CDR3 in DNA: TGTGCCAGCAGTAAGGGACAGCCGGGGTCACCCCTCCACTTT.